This passage covers 7 T cell receptor beta chains from one sample sequenced in a study of blood T cell repertoires in COVID-19. Profiled with immunoSEQ multiplex PCR; TCRdb holds only in-frame clones, not every one. The repertoire holds some 320,000 clones, with roughly nine tenths as singletons. The sample taken for sequencing was PBMCs or T cells enriched from blood (not recorded which). The receptors originated from a man in his sixties who had recovered from COVID-19.

The J gene is TRBJ2-5, the V gene TRBV2; possibly TRBD1 for D (6 bases). This CDR3 contains 14 residues. V was clipped by 7 bases and J by 1 base, with 13 bases between them. Per germline, CDR1 SNHLY and CDR2 FYNNEI. CDR3 sequence reads: CASTFPGAQETQYF. CDR3 coding DNA: TGTGCCAGCACCTTCCCAGGGGCCCAAGAGACCCAGTACTTC.

The chain has TRBV20-1 and TRBJ2-3; the D gene is possibly TRBD2 (5 bases). CDR3 size: 14 residues. The V and J ends lost 3 bases and 1 base respectively, with 11 bases between them. Looked up from germline, CDR1 is DFQATT and CDR2 is SNEGSKA (reference sequence). CDR3 nucleotide sequence: TGCAGTGCTAGTGGGCGGGTGCGCACAGATACGCAGTATTTT. Residues: CSASGRVRTDTQYF.

The V and J genes are TRBV19 and TRBJ2-3, with D perhaps TRBD2 (5 bases). This CDR3 has 12 residues. In germline, CDR1 is LNHDA, CDR2 SQIVND (reference sequence). The V end lost 4 bases, the J end lost 6 bases, and 8 bases lay between the germline ends. CDR3: CASSTTGDTQYF. In nucleotides, the CDR3 is TGTGCCAGTAGTACTACGGGGGATACGCAGTATTTT.

The J gene is TRBJ2-1, the V gene TRBV20-1; no reliable D call. CDR1 and CDR2 (germline): DFQATT, SNEGSKA (reference sequence). CDR3 size: 10 residues. CDR3 in amino acids: CRGPRSEQFF. CDR3 coding DNA: TGCAGAGGTCCCCGGAGTGAGCAGTTCTTC.

This sequence joins TRBV11-2 and TRBJ2-7, with TRBD2 matching over 9 bases. The CDR3 consists of 15 residues. Germline assignment: CDR1 SGHAT and CDR2 FQNNGV. Unmatched junction bases numbered 3, after V lost 1 base and J lost 2 bases. CDR3 amino acids: CASSLVLAGPYEQYF. CDR3 sequence (DNA): TGTGCCAGCAGCTTAGTACTAGCGGGCCCCTACGAGCAGTACTTC.

This chain links TRBV6-2 or TRBV6-3 with TRBJ1-1; D is ambiguous. The CDR3 length is 14 residues. V was clipped by 5 bases and J by 2 bases, with 12 bases between them. The germline V gene has CDR1 MNHEY and CDR2 SVGEGT. The CDR3 coding sequence is TGTGCCAGCAGTCCCAGCTCAGGCAACACTGAAGCTTTCTTT. Its translation: CASSPSSGNTEAFF.

This chain uses TRBV18 with TRBJ2-1, with 7 nucleotides matching TRBD1. The CDR3 length is 16 residues. Germline V gene sequence: CDR1 KGHSH, CDR2 LQKENI. V trimming: 2 bases; J trimming: 7 bases; junction bases outside the gene matches: 11. CDR3 in DNA: TGTGCCAGCTCACCATTCCGGGACAGTAGGGGTAATGAGCAGTTCTTC. Translating it yields CASSPFRDSRGNEQFF.